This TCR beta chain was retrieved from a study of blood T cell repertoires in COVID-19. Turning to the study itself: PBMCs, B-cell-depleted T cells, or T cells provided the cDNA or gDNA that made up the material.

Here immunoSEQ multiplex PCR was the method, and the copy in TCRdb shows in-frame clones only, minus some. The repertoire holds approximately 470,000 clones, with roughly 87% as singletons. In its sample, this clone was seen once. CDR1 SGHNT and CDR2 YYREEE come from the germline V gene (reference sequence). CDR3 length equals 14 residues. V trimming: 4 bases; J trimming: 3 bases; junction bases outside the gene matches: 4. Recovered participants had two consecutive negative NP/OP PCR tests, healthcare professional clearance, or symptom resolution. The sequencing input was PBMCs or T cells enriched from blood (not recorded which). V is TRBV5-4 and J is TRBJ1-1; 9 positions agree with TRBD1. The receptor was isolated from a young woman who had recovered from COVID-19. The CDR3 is CASSRTGVHTEAFF. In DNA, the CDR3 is TGTGCCAGCAGCCGGACAGGGGTGCACACTGAAGCTTTCTTT.